This TCR beta chain emerged from a study of human T cells and chemical hapten exposure. The sample holds a few counts of this clonotype. CDR1 and CDR2 (germline): LNHDA, SQIVND (reference sequence). CDR3 length: 15 amino acids. V lost 2 bases, J lost 6 bases, and 14 bases lay in between. The time point was: patch test 1, 2 weeks after DPC sensitization. Treatment described: therapeutic diphenylcyclopropenone sensitization with weekly scalp DPC. A single record per CDR3 protein comes from TCRdb applying MiXCR to the RACE reads. In the table there are 370,000 or so distinct CDR3 sequences, roughly 4.8% of which are singletons.

The chain carries TRBV19 and TRBJ1-5; D is unclear. The material was whole blood, obtained in connection with sensitization to the hapten diphenylcyclopropenone (DPC). The source is a woman aged 50 to 60 with alopecia areata. Some clones in this sample may be carry-over from other donors' samples. The CDR3 sequence is CASSISLGLIQPQHF. CDR3 nucleotides: TGTGCCAGTAGTATAAGTCTAGGACTGATTCAGCCCCAGCATTTT.